The 24 T cell receptor beta chains reported below all come from one sample, sequenced in a study of lymphopenia after photon versus proton radiotherapy. Data came from immunoSEQ multiplex PCR; TCRdb stores just in-frame clones and leaves some out. Counted here are fewer than 65,000 clones, approximately 83% occurring once; the ten biggest clones make up approximately 2%. This material consisted of peripheral blood, taken from a patient treated with photon-based radiotherapy. The receptors stem from a man in his forties with gastric cancer.

The chain joins TRBV5-6 to TRBJ1-5; D remains unclear. From germline, CDR1 is SGHDT and CDR2 YYEEEE. V lost 2 bases to trimming and J lost 7 bases, with 10 bases between them. The CDR3 is 13 amino acids. CDR3 in DNA: TGTGCCAGCAGCTTATCGGGTATCCAGCCCCAGCATTTT. The encoded protein is CASSLSGIQPQHF. The complete variable domain, with remaining parts taken from reference TRBV5-6 and TRBJ1-5, reads DAGVTQSPTHLIKTRGQQVTLRCSPKSGHDTVSWYQQALGQGPQFIFQYYEEEERQRGNFPDRFSGHQFPNYSSELNVNALLLGDSALYLCASSLSGIQPQHFGDGTRLSIL.

On this clone: Other nucleotide sequences from this sample produce the same CDR3. The chain couples TRBV7-2 to TRBJ2-1; a weak D match, TRBD1 (6 bases). Per the germline V gene, CDR1 is SGHTA and CDR2 is FQGNSA. The length of the CDR3 is 15 residues. V was shortened by 2 bases and J by 2 bases, with 10 bases between the two germline ends. The DNA of the CDR3 is TGTGCCAGCAGCTTAAGGGGGACCCCCTACAATGAGCAGTTCTTC. Its protein product is CASSLRGTPYNEQFF.

This chain links TRBV30 with TRBJ1-1; D remains ambiguous. Trimming cost V 5 bases and J 5 bases, with 9 bases left between them. The V gene's germline CDR1 is GTSNPN and CDR2 SVGIG (reference sequence). CDR3 length equals 11 residues. The CDR3 loop reads CAWGRSTEAFF. The CDR3 coding sequence is TGTGCCTGGGGACGGTCAACTGAAGCTTTCTTT.

The chain carries TRBV11-1 and TRBJ2-7, with TRBD1 identical over 7 bases. The trim removed 5 bases at V and 6 bases at J, leaving 13 bases unmatched. Germline loops: CDR1 SGHAT, CDR2 FQDESV (reference sequence). The CDR3 spans 15 residues. This chain's CDR3 is CASSPPQGGWSEQYF. As DNA, the CDR3 is TGTGCCAGCAGCCCGCCGCAAGGGGGCTGGAGCGAGCAGTACTTC.

The rearrangement links TRBV7-9 to TRBJ2-3; D may correspond to TRBD1 or TRBD2 (5 bases each). V was cut by 5 bases and J by 2 bases, with 11 bases left in between. The CDR3 is made up of 14 amino acids. Germline loops: CDR1 SEHNR, CDR2 FQNEAQ (reference sequence). CDR3 sequence reads: CASSPGPHTDTQYF. As DNA, the CDR3 is TGTGCCAGCAGCCCGGGACCGCACACAGATACGCAGTATTTT.

The chain employs TRBV7-9 and TRBJ1-6, with 8 nucleotides matching TRBD1. Per the germline V gene, CDR1 is SEHNR and CDR2 is FQNEAQ (reference sequence). Unmatched junction bases numbered 3, after V lost 5 bases and J lost 15 bases. The CDR3 consists of 11 residues. The CDR3 loop reads CASSAGQVLHF. The DNA for the CDR3 is TGTGCCAGCAGCGCGGGACAGGTCCTCCACTTT.

This sequence joins TRBV5-1 and TRBJ1-2; 9 positions match TRBD1. V dropped 0 bases and J dropped 6; count of bases not matched to a gene: 3. Germline CDR1 and CDR2: SGHRS and YFSETQ. The CDR3 is 14 residues long. The CDR3 here is CASSLGGQGDGYTF. The CDR3 DNA follows: TGCGCCAGCAGCTTGGGGGGACAGGGCGATGGCTACACCTTC.

This rearrangement joins TRBV6-1 to TRBJ2-7; 8 nucleotides agree with TRBD2. Losses at the gene ends were 7 bases for V and 4 bases for J; bases not matched to a gene: 9. This CDR3 comprises 14 residues. Germline loops: CDR1 MNHNS, CDR2 SASEGT. DNA of the CDR3: TGTGCCAGCACGAGGGAGCGGGGGCCATACGAGCAGTACTTC. Its translation is CASTRERGPYEQYF.

The chain is built from TRBV29-1 and TRBJ1-1; TRBD1 might be the D (5 bases). Germline V gives CDR1 SQVTM, CDR2 ANQGSEA. V was pared by 4 bases and J by 5 bases, with 11 bases between. This CDR3 region has 12 residues. Written as DNA, the CDR3 is TGCAGCGTTGTATCAGGGAGGACTGAAGCTTTCTTT. It specifies CSVVSGRTEAFF. Complete variable domain (other parts from reference TRBV29-1 and TRBJ1-1): SAVISQKPSRDICQRGTSLTIQCQVDSQVTMMFWYRQQPGQSLTLIATANQGSEATYESGFVIDKFPISRPNLTFSTLTVSNMSPEDSSIYLCSVVSGRTEAFFGQGTRLTVV.

The CDR3 region is CASSDPGGEQYF. The CDR3 bases are TGTGCCAGCAGCGACCCTGGGGGCGAGCAGTACTTC. J is TRBJ2-7 and V is TRBV11-3; D could derive from TRBD1 or TRBD2 (5 bases each). The CDR3 loop spans 12 amino acids. The V and J ends lost 5 bases and 6 bases respectively, with 11 bases between them. Per germline, CDR1 SGHNT and CDR2 YENEEA.

V usage is TRBV6-1 and J usage is TRBJ1-5; TRBD1 might be the D (5 bases). The V end was cut by 6 bases, the J end by 4 bases, with 13 bases between. The CDR3 covers 14 residues. CDR1 MNHNS and CDR2 SASEGT come from the germline V gene. The CDR3 here is CASRGRALNQPQHF. CDR3 DNA: TGTGCCAGCAGGGGGCGGGCCTTGAATCAGCCCCAGCATTTT.

The CDR3 DNA follows: TGCGCCAGCAGCCGGGACCATTCTAATGAAAAACTGTTTTTT. The encoded protein is CASSRDHSNEKLFF. V usage is TRBV5-1 and J usage is TRBJ1-4; tentative D call: TRBD1 (5 bases). The germline gives CDR1 SGHRS, CDR2 YFSETQ. V was trimmed by 4 bases and J by 3 bases, leaving 10 bases between them. The CDR3 loop spans 14 amino acids.

J is TRBJ2-1 and V is TRBV15; D possibly corresponds to TRBD2 (6 bases). V lost 3 bases, J lost 3 bases, and 12 bases lay in between. The CDR3 is made up of 15 amino acids. CDR1 is LNHNV, CDR2 YYDKDF, per germline (reference sequence). CDR3 sequence: CATSRSAGDYNEQFF. Here the CDR3 DNA reads TGTGCCACCAGCAGGTCAGCGGGTGACTACAATGAGCAGTTCTTC.

This chain uses TRBV7-9 with TRBJ2-1, with 9 bases aligning to TRBD1. The germline V gene encodes CDR1 SEHNR and CDR2 FQNEAQ (reference sequence). The CDR3 extends over 15 amino acids. The V and J ends lost 2 bases and 8 bases, in that order; junction bases with no gene match: 7. Here the CDR3 DNA reads TGTGCCAGCAGCTTAACAGGGGGCAATGGGGATGAGCAGTTCTTC. Translated, it gives CASSLTGGNGDEQFF.

The J gene is TRBJ1-6, the V gene TRBV5-1, with 7 bases matching TRBD1. The CDR3 totals 16 residues. J gave up 0 bases and V 4 bases, and 4 bases lay outside the gene matches. Germline V gene lookup returns CDR1 SGHRS and CDR2 YFSETQ. Written as DNA, the CDR3 is TGCGCCAGCAGCGAAAGGGACAGCTCCTATAATTCACCCCTCCACTTT. It specifies CASSERDSSYNSPLHF. Using reference TRBV5-1 and TRBJ1-6 for the parts outside the CDR3, the full variable domain is KAGVTQTPRYLIKTRGQQVTLSCSPISGHRSVSWYQQTPGQGLQFLFEYFSETQRNKGNFPGRFSGRQFSNSRSEMNVSTLELGDSALYLCASSERDSSYNSPLHFGNGTRLTVT.

This clone was picked up one time. The chain has TRBV18 and TRBJ2-5, with D possibly being TRBD1 (5 bases). The ends were cut back, 4 bases at V and 4 bases at J, with 16 bases in the middle. Germline loops: CDR1 KGHSH, CDR2 LQKENI. The CDR3 has 15 amino acids. CDR3 coding DNA: TGTGCCAGCTCACTATTGGACAACCGTCTAGAGACCCAGTACTTC. It yields the protein CASSLLDNRLETQYF.

This clone was seen just once. The chain links TRBV5-1 to TRBJ2-2, with 12 bases matching TRBD2. Germline-derived CDR1 and CDR2 are SGHRS and YFSETQ. There are 16 residues in the CDR3. The J segment lost 4 bases and the V segment lost 4 bases, leaving 5 bases of the junction unmatched. As DNA, the CDR3 is TGCGCCAGCAGCCCTCGGACTAGCGGGGTCACCGGGGAGCTGTTTTTT. Amino acids: CASSPRTSGVTGELFF.

The chain employs TRBV18 and TRBJ1-6; D is undetermined. CDR3 length: 18 residues. The ends were cut back, 2 bases at V and 0 bases at J, with 14 bases in the middle. The germline V gene has CDR1 KGHSH and CDR2 LQKENI. The CDR3 coding sequence is TGTGCCAGCTCACCAAACGGGCTCGCGAGCTCCTATAATTCACCCCTCCACTTT. It yields the protein CASSPNGLASSYNSPLHF.

This chain links TRBV12-5 with TRBJ2-1; D call uncertain. CDR3 length equals 13 residues. Looked up from germline, CDR1 is LGHNT and CDR2 is FRNRAP. V was clipped by 7 bases and J by 6 bases, with 13 bases between them. The CDR3 region has the DNA TGTGCTAGTGCCCCGAGGCCCTCCAATGAGCAGTTCTTC. Residues: CASAPRPSNEQFF.

The chain uses TRBV11-3 and TRBJ2-1, with 9 bases fitting TRBD2. CDR1 SGHNT and CDR2 YENEEA come from the germline V gene. V shed 1 base, J shed 9 bases, and the junction held 7 bases outside the gene matches. The CDR3 is made up of 15 amino acids. The CDR3 loop reads CASSLGAGGPGEQFF. CDR3 in DNA: TGTGCCAGCAGCTTAGGGGCGGGGGGGCCCGGTGAGCAGTTCTTC.

In DNA form, the CDR3 reads TGTGCCAGCAGTTACTCGATGTACAGGAGTGCCTATGGCTACACCTTC. This encodes CASSYSMYRSAYGYTF. The chain has TRBV6-5 and TRBJ1-2; a possible D gene is TRBD1 (5 bases). V was cut by 0 bases and J by 4 bases, with 15 bases left in between. From germline, CDR1 is MNHEY and CDR2 SVGAGI. This CDR3 has 16 residues.

The chain is built from TRBV5-1 and TRBJ1-1; possibly TRBD1 for D (5 bases). The V gene lost 4 bases and the J gene lost 3 bases, with 16 bases spanning the gap. Germline CDR1 and CDR2: SGHRS and YFSETQ. The CDR3 is made up of 15 amino acids. CDR3 DNA sequence: TGCGCCAGCAGCGCGATTCAGGGCGGCGACACTGAAGCTTTCTTT. This encodes CASSAIQGGDTEAFF.

The chain carries TRBV7-8 and TRBJ2-2, with D perhaps TRBD2 (6 bases). Germline loops: CDR1 SGHVS, CDR2 FQNEAQ. This CDR3 contains 13 residues. Trimming shortened V by 6 bases and J by 2 bases, and 7 bases separated the two germline ends. The CDR3 sequence is CASRGGNTGELFF. CDR3 coding DNA: TGTGCCAGCAGGGGAGGAAACACCGGGGAGCTGTTTTTT.

This clone has just one count. The rearrangement uses TRBV25-1 and TRBJ2-3; TRBD2 is a possible D gene (5 bases). This CDR3 comprises 14 residues. Trimming took 4 bases from V and 2 from J, leaving 10 bases between them. Per the germline V gene, CDR1 is MGHDK and CDR2 is SYGVNS. This chain's CDR3 is CASSASGITDTQYF. CDR3 sequence (DNA): TGTGCCAGCAGTGCCTCGGGGATCACAGATACGCAGTATTTT. Based on the CDR3 plus reference TRBV25-1 and TRBJ2-3, the full variable domain is EADIYQTPRYLVIGTGKKITLECSQTMGHDKMYWYQQDPGMELHLIHYSYGVNSTEKGDLSSESTVSRIRTEHFPLTLESARPSHTSQYLCASSASGITDTQYFGPGTRLTVL.